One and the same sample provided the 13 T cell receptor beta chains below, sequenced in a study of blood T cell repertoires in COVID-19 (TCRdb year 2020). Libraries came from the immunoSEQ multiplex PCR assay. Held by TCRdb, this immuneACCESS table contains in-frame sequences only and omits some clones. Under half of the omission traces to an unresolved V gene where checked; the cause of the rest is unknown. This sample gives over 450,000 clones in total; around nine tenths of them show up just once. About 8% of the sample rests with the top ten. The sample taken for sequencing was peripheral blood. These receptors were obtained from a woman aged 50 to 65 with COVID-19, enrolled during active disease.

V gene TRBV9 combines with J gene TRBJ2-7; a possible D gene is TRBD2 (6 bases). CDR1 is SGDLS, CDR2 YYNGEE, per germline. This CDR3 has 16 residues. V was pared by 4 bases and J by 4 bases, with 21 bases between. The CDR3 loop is CASSPRAGTPPYEQYF. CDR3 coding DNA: TGTGCCAGCAGCCCTAGGGCGGGGACCCCCCCATACGAGCAGTACTTC. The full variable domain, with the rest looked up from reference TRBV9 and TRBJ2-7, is DSGVTQTPKHLITATGQRVTLRCSPRSGDLSVYWYQQSLDQGLQFLIQYYNGEERAKGNILERFSAQQFPDLHSELNLSSLELGDSALYFCASSPRAGTPPYEQYFGPGTRLTVT.

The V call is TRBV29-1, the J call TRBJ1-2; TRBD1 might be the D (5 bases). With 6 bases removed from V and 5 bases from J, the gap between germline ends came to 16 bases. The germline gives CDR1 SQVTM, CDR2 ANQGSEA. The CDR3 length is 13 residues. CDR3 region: CSVTDPGEYGYTF. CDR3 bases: TGCAGCGTGACGGACCCGGGGGAATATGGCTACACCTTC.

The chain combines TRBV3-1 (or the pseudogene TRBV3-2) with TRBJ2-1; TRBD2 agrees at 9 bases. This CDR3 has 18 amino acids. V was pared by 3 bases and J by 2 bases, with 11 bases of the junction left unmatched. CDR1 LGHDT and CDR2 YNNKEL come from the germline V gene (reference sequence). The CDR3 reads CASSHWESGGTTYNEQFF. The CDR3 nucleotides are TGTGCCAGCAGCCACTGGGAGAGCGGGGGGACTACCTACAATGAGCAGTTCTTC.

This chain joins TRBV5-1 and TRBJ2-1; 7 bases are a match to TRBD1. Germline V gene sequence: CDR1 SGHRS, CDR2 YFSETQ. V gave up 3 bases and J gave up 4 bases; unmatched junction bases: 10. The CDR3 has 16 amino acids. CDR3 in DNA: TGCGCCAGCAGCTCGAACTCTGGGACAGATTACAATGAGCAGTTCTTC. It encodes CASSSNSGTDYNEQFF.

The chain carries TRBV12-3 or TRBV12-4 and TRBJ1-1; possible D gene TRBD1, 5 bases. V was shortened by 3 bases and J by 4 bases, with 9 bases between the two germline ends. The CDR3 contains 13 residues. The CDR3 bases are TGTGCCAGCAGTTTGGGGGGGTCCACTGAAGCTTTCTTT. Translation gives CASSLGGSTEAFF.

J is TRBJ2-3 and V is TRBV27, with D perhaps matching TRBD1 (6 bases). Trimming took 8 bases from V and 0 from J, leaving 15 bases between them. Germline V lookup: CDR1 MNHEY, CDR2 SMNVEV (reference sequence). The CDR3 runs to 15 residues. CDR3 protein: CASRSLGQSTDTQYF. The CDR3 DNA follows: TGTGCCAGCCGCTCACTTGGACAGAGCACAGATACGCAGTATTTT.

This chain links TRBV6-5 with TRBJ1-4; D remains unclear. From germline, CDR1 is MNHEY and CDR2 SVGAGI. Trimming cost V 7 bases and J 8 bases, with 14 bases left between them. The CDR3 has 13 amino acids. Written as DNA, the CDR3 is TGTGCCAGCATGAGACGGTTGCGGGAAAAACTGTTTTTT. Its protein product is CASMRRLREKLFF.

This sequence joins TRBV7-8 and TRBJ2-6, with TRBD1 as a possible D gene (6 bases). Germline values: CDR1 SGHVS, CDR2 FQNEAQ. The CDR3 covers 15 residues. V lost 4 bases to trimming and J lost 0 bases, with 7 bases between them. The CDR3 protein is CASSYRASGANVLTF. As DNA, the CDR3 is TGTGCCAGCAGCTACAGGGCCTCTGGGGCCAACGTCCTGACTTTC. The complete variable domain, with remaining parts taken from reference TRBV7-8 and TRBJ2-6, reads GAGVSQSPRYKVAKRGQDVALRCDPISGHVSLFWYQQALGQGPEFLTYFQNEAQLDKSGLPSDRFFAERPEGSVSTLKIQRTQQEDSAVYLCASSYRASGANVLTFGAGSRLTVL.

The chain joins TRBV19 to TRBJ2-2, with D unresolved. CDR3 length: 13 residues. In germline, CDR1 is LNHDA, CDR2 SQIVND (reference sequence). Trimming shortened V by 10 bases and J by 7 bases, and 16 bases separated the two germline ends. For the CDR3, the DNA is TGTGCCACAACTAATTCGGCCGGCGGGGAGCTGTTTTTT. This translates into CATTNSAGGELFF.

The CDR3 DNA is TGTGCCAGCAGCTTCACTGGGGGCTTGGATACGCAGTATTTT. Residues: CASSFTGGLDTQYF. The chain combines TRBV7-3 with TRBJ2-3, with D possibly matching TRBD1 (6 bases). Germline values: CDR1 SGHTA, CDR2 FQGTGA. V lost 3 bases, J lost 6 bases, and 13 bases lay in between. The CDR3 extends over 14 amino acids.

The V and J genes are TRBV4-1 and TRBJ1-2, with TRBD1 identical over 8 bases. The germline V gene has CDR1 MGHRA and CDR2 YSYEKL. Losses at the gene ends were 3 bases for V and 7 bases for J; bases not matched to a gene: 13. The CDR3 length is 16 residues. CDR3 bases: TGCGCCAGCAGCCAGGGCGGCAGGGGGCAAACGACTGGCTACACCTTC. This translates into CASSQGGRGQTTGYTF.

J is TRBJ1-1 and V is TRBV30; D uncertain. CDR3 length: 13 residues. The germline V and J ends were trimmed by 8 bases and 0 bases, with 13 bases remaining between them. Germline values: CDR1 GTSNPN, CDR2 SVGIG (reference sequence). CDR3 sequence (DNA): TGTGCCGTACAGCTAACCATGAACACTGAAGCTTTCTTT. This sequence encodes CAVQLTMNTEAFF.

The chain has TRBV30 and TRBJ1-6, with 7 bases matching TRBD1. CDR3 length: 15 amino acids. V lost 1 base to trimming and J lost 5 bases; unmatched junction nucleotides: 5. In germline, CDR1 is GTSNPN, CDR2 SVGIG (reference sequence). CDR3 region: CAWSGAGQNNSPLHF. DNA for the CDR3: TGTGCCTGGAGTGGGGCGGGACAGAATAATTCACCCCTCCACTTT.